Detailed here is one TCR beta chain. The target antigen is unknown. Sequencing used immunoSEQ multiplex PCR; TCRdb keeps in-frame clones, though not all of them. The sample comprises 450,000 to 700,000 clones, nearly 97% of which are singletons, and around 0.097% rests with the top ten. Naive CD8 cells, CD45RO-negative and positively selected for CCR7, excluded terminally differentiated effector memory CD45RA+ cells. This record comes from a study of shared clonotypes between healthy human individuals. Regarding the study as a whole: Genetic and exposure-history diversity was limited by the small donor number. Among the subsets, naive ones generally showed larger estimated richness than memory ones. When naive CD4 clonotypes were compared across several donors, around 5% were shared. All-four-donor shared clonotypes had higher generation probabilities than non-shared clonotypes did.

This sequence originates from a woman aged 25 to 39 in good health. Specimen: naive CD8+ T cells sorted from blood.

The CDR3 region has the DNA TGCAGCTCGGGGGACACTGAAGCTTTCTTT. It specifies CSSGDTEAFF. The chain couples TRBV29-1 to TRBJ1-1, with D maybe TRBD1 (5 bases). From germline, CDR1 is SQVTM and CDR2 ANQGSEA. The CDR3 is 10 amino acids. Trimming cost V 8 bases and J 3 bases, with 7 bases left between them.